Listed below are T cell receptor beta chains from one sample, sequenced in a study of cytomegalovirus exposure and HLA in healthy donors. Sequenced by immunoSEQ multiplex PCR; TCRdb stores in-frame clones only, minus some. The sample has some 71,000 clones, roughly 74% seen once. The sample comprised PBMCs. The receptors stem from a woman aged 25-40 years in good health and CMV-seropositive. Both conserved end residues are part of each CDR3. The D gene is left open where the match is weak. The size entry is marked missing in some rows and otherwise reads once, few, many or a size class.

TRBV19	NA	NA	TRBJ2-2	CASSGRNTGELFF	TGTGCCAGTAGCGGGAGGAACACCGGGGAGCTGTTTTTT
TRBV7-3	NA	TRBD1	TRBJ1-5	CASSVQGAGNQPQHF	TGTGCCAGCAGCGTACAGGGGGCTGGCAATCAGCCCCAGCATTTT
TRBV6-5	NA	NA	TRBJ1-1	CASRINTGVTEAFF	TGTGCCAGCAGGATAAACACAGGAGTCACTGAAGCTTTCTTT
TRBV28	NA	NA	TRBJ2-1	CAIQNERVEQFF	TGTGCCATCCAGAATGAGAGGGTCGAGCAGTTCTTC
TRBV2	NA	NA	TRBJ1-5	CASYGDGQPQHF	TGTGCCAGCTACGGGGATGGTCAGCCCCAGCATTTT
TRBV7-9	once	NA	TRBJ2-6	CASSLGTNSGANVLTF	TGTGCCAGCAGCTTAGGGACAAACTCTGGGGCCAACGTCCTGACTTTC
TRBV21-1	NA	NA	TRBJ1-5	CASSRPGLNQPQHF	TGTGCCAGCAGCCGCCCAGGGCTGAATCAGCCCCAGCATTTT
TRBV28	NA	TRBD1	TRBJ2-7	CASSTVGTGKTYEQYF	TGTGCCAGCAGTACCGTCGGGACAGGGAAAACCTACGAGCAGTACTTC
TRBV6-6	few	NA	TRBJ1-3	CASSAGRNTIYF	TGTGCCAGCAGTGCAGGGAGAAACACCATATATTTT
TRBV18	NA	NA	TRBJ1-1	CASSLTDTGNTEAFF	TGTGCCAGCTCACTAACGGACACGGGGAACACTGAAGCTTTCTTT
TRBV25-1	NA	NA	TRBJ1-4	CASSERRGTTNEKLFF	TGTGCCAGCAGTGAACGACGGGGGACAACTAATGAAAAACTGTTTTTT
TRBV2	NA	TRBD1	TRBJ2-5	CASRGQGRETQYF	TGTGCCAGCAGAGGACAGGGGAGGGAGACCCAGTACTTC
TRBV4-1	NA	TRBD2	TRBJ2-1	CASSQATSGKNNEQFF	TGCGCCAGCAGCCAAGCGACTAGCGGGAAGAACAATGAGCAGTTCTTC
TRBV7-9	NA	NA	TRBJ1-2	CASSFLFQGGYTF	TGTGCCAGCAGCTTCCTCTTCCAGGGGGGCTACACCTTC
TRBV30	NA	TRBD2	TRBJ2-3	CAWRRRLADSTDTQYF	TGTGCCTGGAGACGGAGACTAGCAGATAGCACAGATACGCAGTATTTT
TRBV6-4	few	TRBD2	TRBJ2-3	CASSAGLAGGVDTQYF	TGTGCCAGCAGCGCGGGACTAGCGGGAGGTGTAGATACGCAGTATTTT
TRBV4-2	many	TRBD2	TRBJ2-1	CASSQVGTTYNEQFF	TGTGCCAGCAGCCAAGTAGGGACTACCTACAATGAGCAGTTCTTC
TRBV10-1	NA	TRBD1	TRBJ2-1	CASSRGQGRDNEQFF	TGCGCCAGCAGTCGAGGACAGGGGAGGGACAATGAGCAGTTCTTC
TRBV9	NA	TRBD1	TRBJ2-2	CASSGTGGSTGELFF	TGTGCCAGCAGCGGCACAGGGGGCAGCACCGGGGAGCTGTTTTTT
TRBV28	NA	NA	TRBJ1-1	CATRGFRFTEAFF	TGTGCCACCCGGGGGTTTCGGTTCACTGAAGCTTTCTTT
TRBV5-1	NA	TRBD1	TRBJ1-2	CASATGDHGYTF	TGCGCCAGCGCAACAGGGGACCATGGCTACACCTTC
TRBV6-1	few	NA	TRBJ1-5	CASSEPGERQPQHF	TGTGCCAGCAGTGAACCTGGGGAGCGCCAGCCCCAGCATTTT
TRBV30	few	TRBD2	TRBJ2-3	CAWSVPGLAGATDTQYF	TGTGCCTGGAGCGTACCGGGACTAGCGGGAGCAACAGATACGCAGTATTTT
TRBV5-1	NA	NA	TRBJ2-7	CASSFSGATYEQYF	TGCGCCAGCAGCTTTTCGGGAGCTACCTACGAGCAGTACTTC
TRBV4-1	NA	NA	TRBJ1-2	CASSQDIYWGYTF	TGCGCCAGCAGCCAAGATATATACTGGGGCTACACCTTC
TRBV30	NA	TRBD2	TRBJ2-3	CAWARGGRRADTQYF	TGTGCCTGGGCGAGGGGCGGGAGAAGGGCAGATACGCAGTATTTT
TRBV28	NA	TRBD2	TRBJ2-7	CASSPSGTSGTYEQYF	TGTGCCAGCAGTCCTAGCGGGACTAGCGGCACCTACGAGCAGTACTTC
TRBV7-6	few	TRBD2	TRBJ2-1	CASSFGLAGDEQFF	TGTGCCAGCAGCTTTGGACTAGCGGGAGACGAGCAGTTCTTC
TRBV29-1	NA	TRBD2	TRBJ2-2	CSVVLAGPSNTGELFF	TGCAGCGTTGTACTAGCGGGACCCTCGAACACCGGGGAGCTGTTTTTT
TRBV7-2	NA	NA	TRBJ1-4	CASSLQGRGLGEKLFF	TGTGCCAGCAGCTTACAGGGCAGGGGTTTGGGTGAAAAACTGTTTTTT
TRBV7-2	NA	TRBD1	TRBJ2-2	CASSLPRGPGELFF	TGTGCCAGCAGCTTACCCAGGGGGCCCGGGGAGCTGTTTTTT
TRBV25-1	NA	TRBD2	TRBJ2-2	CASRLAGAGELFF	TGTGCCAGCAGACTAGCGGGAGCCGGGGAGCTGTTTTTT
TRBV4-1	NA	NA	TRBJ2-3	CASSQGVVAGRTDTQYF	TGCGCCAGCAGCCAAGGAGTTGTGGCGGGAAGAACAGATACGCAGTATTTT
TRBV10-3	NA	NA	TRBJ1-1	CAISEFQTEAFF	TGTGCCATCAGTGAGTTTCAGACTGAAGCTTTCTTT
TRBV5-8	NA	TRBD1	TRBJ2-7	CASSSFSTGSEQYF	TGTGCCAGCAGCTCCTTTTCGACAGGGTCCGAGCAGTACTTC
TRBV6-6	NA	TRBD1	TRBJ2-2	CASRPGTGNTGELFF	TGTGCCAGCAGACCCGGGACAGGGAACACCGGGGAGCTGTTTTTT
TRBV10-3	NA	NA	TRBJ1-2	CAISESSGYNYGYTF	TGTGCCATCAGTGAGTCGTCAGGGTATAACTATGGCTACACCTTC
TRBV6-5	few	TRBD1	TRBJ1-1	CASSPGQGNTEAFF	TGTGCCAGCAGTCCCGGACAGGGAAACACTGAAGCTTTCTTT
TRBV29-1	few	NA	TRBJ2-3	CSVDGRGSRTDTQYF	TGCAGCGTTGACGGTCGAGGTAGTAGGACAGATACGCAGTATTTT
TRBV4-1	NA	NA	TRBJ2-3	CASSQAIGDTQYF	TGCGCCAGCAGCCAAGCAATCGGAGATACGCAGTATTTT